These 2 T cell receptor beta chains came from one sample sequenced in a study of radiotherapy plus CTLA-4 blockade in lung cancer. TCRdb's copy holds only in-frame clones and misses some; the assay was immunoSEQ multiplex PCR. Of under 50,000 clones in the sample, about 86% were seen once. The specimen comprised peripheral blood, sampled from a patient treated with radiotherapy plus ipilimumab. All receptors derive from a human donor with non-small cell lung cancer whose response to radiotherapy plus ipilimumab could not be evaluated.

V usage is TRBV5-6 and J usage is TRBJ1-3, with TRBD1 identical over 7 bases. The CDR3 sequence is 17 residues long. V gave up 5 bases and J gave up 0 bases; unmatched junction bases: 11. The V gene's germline CDR1 is SGHDT and CDR2 YYEEEE. The CDR3 DNA follows: TGTGCCAGCAGTCTTCTCGGGACAGACCTCTCTGGAAACACCATATATTTT. This encodes CASSLLGTDLSGNTIYF.

CDR3 residues: CASSVVAGAGNEQFF. The CDR3 DNA is TGTGCCAGCAGCGTAGTTGCGGGAGCTGGCAATGAGCAGTTCTTC. This chain uses TRBV9 with TRBJ2-1; 7 bases align to TRBD2. The V segment lost 0 bases and the J segment 6 bases; nucleotides outside the gene matches: 6. The germline gives CDR1 SGDLS, CDR2 YYNGEE. CDR3 length: 15 residues. Variable domain in full (rest from reference TRBV9 and TRBJ2-1): DSGVTQTPKHLITATGQRVTLRCSPRSGDLSVYWYQQSLDQGLQFLIQYYNGEERAKGNILERFSAQQFPDLHSELNLSSLELGDSALYFCASSVVAGAGNEQFFGPGTRLTVL.